A selection of T cell receptor beta chains follows, all from one sample in a study of cytomegalovirus exposure and HLA in healthy donors. TCRdb's table, derived via immunoSEQ multiplex PCR, lists solely in-frame clones and lacks some. The repertoire holds about 160,000 clones, with 60% to 85% as singletons. The material sequenced was PBMCs. The receptors stem from a man in his thirties or forties in good health and CMV-seropositive. CDR3s include the opening cysteine and the closing phenylalanine or tryptophan. A D gene is named only where the DNA matches it firmly. For some rows the clone size is stated as once, few or many, or as a class when expanded; others skip it.

D: NA; J: TRBJ2-2; V: TRBV5-4; size: NA; CDR3: CASSLAGAGTGELFF; DNA: TGTGCCAGCAGCTTGGCAGGGGCGGGCACCGGGGAGCTGTTTTTT
D: NA; J: TRBJ2-7; V: TRBV4-3; size: NA; CDR3: CASSQVRGSYEQYF; DNA: TGCGCCAGCAGCCAAGTTAGGGGGTCCTACGAGCAGTACTTC
D: TRBD2; J: TRBJ2-5; V: TRBV4-1; size: NA; CDR3: CASSQATSGGSAQYF; DNA: TGCGCCAGCAGCCAAGCGACTAGCGGGGGGTCGGCCCAGTACTTC
D: TRBD1; J: TRBJ2-3; V: TRBV2; size: NA; CDR3: CASRRTGATDTQYF; DNA: TGTGCCAGCAGACGGACAGGGGCCACAGATACGCAGTATTTT
D: NA; J: TRBJ2-3; V: TRBV30; size: NA; CDR3: CAWNYARSNTQYF; DNA: TGTGCCTGGAATTACGCGCGATCCAATACGCAGTATTTT
D: TRBD2; J: TRBJ2-3; V: TRBV30; size: once; CDR3: CARNSGGGTDTQYF; DNA: TGTGCCCGGAATAGCGGGGGGGGCACAGATACGCAGTATTTT
D: NA; J: TRBJ1-6; V: TRBV25-1; size: NA; CDR3: CASSDAAGGRLYNSPLHF; DNA: TGTGCCAGCAGTGATGCCGCGGGGGGGCGACTTTATAATTCACCCCTCCACTTT
D: TRBD1; J: TRBJ2-6; V: TRBV2; size: NA; CDR3: CASSIWQGANSGANVLTF; DNA: TGTGCCAGCAGCATCTGGCAGGGGGCCAACTCTGGGGCCAACGTCCTGACTTTC
D: NA; J: TRBJ2-3; V: TRBV9; size: NA; CDR3: CASSRKGFGNTDTQYF; DNA: TGTGCCAGCAGCCGGAAGGGGTTCGGTAACACAGATACGCAGTATTTT
D: TRBD1; J: TRBJ2-3; V: TRBV6-7; size: NA; CDR3: CASKPQGAPGTDTQYF; DNA: TGTGCCAGCAAACCACAGGGGGCGCCGGGCACAGATACGCAGTATTTT
D: NA; J: TRBJ1-3; V: TRBV5-6; size: NA; CDR3: CASSLEWSGYGNTIYF; DNA: TGTGCCAGCAGCTTGGAGTGGTCAGGGTATGGAAACACCATATATTTT
D: TRBD2; J: TRBJ2-7; V: TRBV10-3; size: NA; CDR3: CAISEGSGGLSSYEQYF; DNA: TGTGCCATCAGTGAGGGTAGCGGGGGGCTGAGCTCCTACGAGCAGTACTTC
D: TRBD2; J: TRBJ2-3; V: TRBV29-1; size: NA; CDR3: CSVQTSGVTDTQYF; DNA: TGCAGCGTGCAGACTAGCGGGGTGACAGATACGCAGTATTTT
D: NA; J: TRBJ2-3; V: TRBV18; size: few; CDR3: CASSPRSPTDTQYF; DNA: TGTGCCAGCTCACCAAGGAGTCCCACAGATACGCAGTATTTT
D: TRBD2; J: TRBJ2-2; V: TRBV7-3; size: once; CDR3: CASSQLLGLAGGANTGELFF; DNA: TGTGCCAGCAGCCAACTTCTTGGACTAGCGGGCGGCGCGAACACCGGGGAGCTGTTTTTT
D: TRBD2; J: TRBJ2-7; V: TRBV11-2; size: NA; CDR3: CASSLSGGPYEQYF; DNA: TGTGCCAGCAGCTTAAGCGGGGGGCCCTACGAGCAGTACTTC
D: NA; J: TRBJ2-3; V: TRBV4-3; size: NA; CDR3: CASSQDPRAPTDTQYF; DNA: TGCGCCAGCAGCCAAGATCCTAGAGCCCCCACAGATACGCAGTATTTT
D: TRBD1; J: TRBJ1-1; V: TRBV5-1; size: NA; CDR3: CASSSQGTEAFF; DNA: TGCGCCAGCAGCTCACAGGGGACTGAAGCTTTCTTT
D: TRBD1; J: TRBJ2-7; V: TRBV10-3; size: NA; CDR3: CAISESDPGQGYEQYF; DNA: TGTGCCATCAGTGAGTCCGATCCGGGACAGGGGTACGAGCAGTACTTC
D: NA; J: TRBJ1-1; V: TRBV9; size: NA; CDR3: CASSVGTGRDTEAFF; DNA: TGTGCCAGCAGCGTAGGAACAGGCAGGGACACTGAAGCTTTCTTT
D: NA; J: TRBJ2-3; V: TRBV7-2; size: NA; CDR3: CASSQKGVGTDTQYF; DNA: TGTGCCAGCAGCCAAAAGGGGGTTGGCACAGATACGCAGTATTTT
D: TRBD1; J: TRBJ2-2; V: TRBV28; size: NA; CDR3: CASRKTGDNTGELFF; DNA: TGTGCCAGCAGAAAGACAGGGGACAACACCGGGGAGCTGTTTTTT
D: NA; J: TRBJ1-2; V: TRBV7-9; size: few; CDR3: CASSRDRSYGYTF; DNA: TGTGCCAGCAGCCGAGACAGAAGCTATGGCTACACCTTC